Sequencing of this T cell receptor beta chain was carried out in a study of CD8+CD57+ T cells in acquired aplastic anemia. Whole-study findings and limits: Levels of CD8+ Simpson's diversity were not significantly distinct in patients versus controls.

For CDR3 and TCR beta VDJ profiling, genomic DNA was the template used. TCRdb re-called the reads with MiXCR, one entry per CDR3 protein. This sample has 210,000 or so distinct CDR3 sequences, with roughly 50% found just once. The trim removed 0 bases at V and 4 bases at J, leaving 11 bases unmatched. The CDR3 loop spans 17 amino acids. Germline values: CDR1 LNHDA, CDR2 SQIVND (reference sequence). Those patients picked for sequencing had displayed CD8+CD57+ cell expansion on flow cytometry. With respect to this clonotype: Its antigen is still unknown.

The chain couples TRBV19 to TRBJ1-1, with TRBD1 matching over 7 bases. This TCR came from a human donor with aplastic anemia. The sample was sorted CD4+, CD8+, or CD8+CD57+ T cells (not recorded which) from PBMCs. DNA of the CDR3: TGTGCCAGTAGTATAGAGAGGGGGCCAGGGTTCGGCACTGAAGCTTTCTTT. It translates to CASSIERGPGFGTEAFF.